The 30 T cell receptor beta chains presented below share a single source sample, sequenced in a study of T cells in Graves' hyperthyroidism and ophthalmopathy. RNA transcripts were the template for amplifying TCR beta CDR3 regions. During a first-round RT-PCR of the TCR CDR3, the HTBI primer set was used. Via MiXCR, TCRdb re-called the multiplex PCR reads, giving one row per CDR3 protein. The table has more than 550,000 distinct CDR3 sequences, just under 45% seen once. The source material was peripheral blood or thyroid tissue (not recorded which). The origin of the receptors is an adult man with Graves' disease, either hyperthyroidism or ophthalmopathy (not recorded which).

J is TRBJ1-2 and V is TRBV12-3 or TRBV12-4, with 7 bases lining up with TRBD1. V trimming: 8 bases; J trimming: 7 bases; junction bases outside the gene matches: 10. The CDR3 has 13 residues. The CDR3 sequence is CASRTGTAGGYTF. As DNA, the CDR3 is TGTGCCAGCCGGACCGGGACAGCCGGTGGCTACACCTTC.

Points on this clonotype: The CDR3 end shows no conserved phenylalanine or tryptophan, and so a read error is likely. Because the CDR3's place on the DNA is in doubt, the DNA is left out and the CDR3 is given as listed by TCRdb. The V gene is TRBV7-7, the J gene TRBJ2-7; the D segment call TRBD2 is taken from the table without a DNA check. The CDR3 region is 9 residues in length, termini included. Germline lookup yields CDR1 SSHAT and CDR2 FNYEAQ (reference sequence). The CDR3 is CASSLVIAG.

This chain uses TRBV29-1 with TRBJ1-1; D remains ambiguous. Germline assignment: CDR1 SQVTM and CDR2 ANQGSEA. Trimming removed 6 bases from V and 10 bases from J, with 12 bases in between. The CDR3 is 10 residues long. Here the CDR3 reads CSVSTARAFF. The CDR3 DNA sequence: TGCAGCGTGTCGACGGCGCGAGCTTTCTTT.

This clonotype was counted ten times or more. The rearrangement uses TRBV7-8 and TRBJ2-6; D not resolved. Germline loops: CDR1 SGHVS, CDR2 FQNEAQ. The CDR3 has 16 amino acids. V lost 2 bases to trimming and J lost 2 bases, with 10 bases between them. The CDR3 loop reads CASSLQAVAGANVLTF. Here the CDR3 DNA reads TGTGCCAGCAGCTTACAAGCCGTGGCTGGGGCCAACGTCCTGACTTTC.

This clonotype was seen at least ten times. This chain joins TRBV12-3 or TRBV12-4 and TRBJ1-5, with 7 bases identical to TRBD1. CDR3 length: 14 amino acids. V lost 4 bases and J lost 7; bases outside the gene matches: 7. CDR3 region: CASSSDRERQPQHF. The DNA of the CDR3 is TGTGCCAGCAGTTCCGACAGGGAGCGGCAGCCCCAGCATTTT.

This clonotype was recorded a few times. This sequence joins TRBV4-1 and TRBJ1-5; 7 positions match TRBD1. The CDR3 spans 15 residues. V shed 8 bases, J shed 3 bases, and the junction held 10 bases outside the gene matches. CDR1 is MGHRA, CDR2 YSYEKL, per germline. CDR3 nucleotides: TGCGCCAGCGGAATAGGGACAGAGGTCAATCAGCCCCAGCATTTT. Its protein is CASGIGTEVNQPQHF.

V gene TRBV10-1 combines with J gene TRBJ2-3; no clear D. Germline-derived CDR1 and CDR2 are WNHNN and SYGVQD (reference sequence). V lost 0 bases, J lost 5 bases, and 12 bases lay in between. CDR3 size: 15 residues. The CDR3 nucleotides are TGCGCCAGCAGTGAGTCGTTGGGTGGAGTAGATACGCAGTATTTT. This codes for CASSESLGGVDTQYF.

The chain combines TRBV20-1 with TRBJ1-1; D gene uncertain. CDR3 length: 15 residues. Germline V gene data show CDR1 as DFQATT and CDR2 as SNEGSKA (reference sequence). V lost 3 bases and J 1 base, leaving 15 bases between the germline ends. In DNA form, the CDR3 reads TGCAGTGCTAGGGGAGACGATTCGGGGAACACTGAAGCTTTCTTT. As protein: CSARGDDSGNTEAFF.

This rearrangement joins TRBV11-1 to TRBJ1-1; TRBD1 matches at 9 bases. Germline V gives CDR1 SGHAT, CDR2 FQDESV (reference sequence). CDR3 length: 14 amino acids. Losses at the gene ends were 5 bases for V and 4 bases for J; bases not matched to a gene: 5. The chain's CDR3 is CASSGQGSGTEAFF. The CDR3 bases are TGTGCCAGCAGCGGACAGGGGTCGGGCACTGAAGCTTTCTTT.

This clonotype was seen a few times. This sequence joins TRBV7-6 and TRBJ1-4, with 7 nucleotides matching TRBD1. Germline-derived CDR1 and CDR2 are SGHVS and FNYEAQ. Trimming removed 6 bases from V and 7 bases from J; junction bases left unmatched: 11. The CDR3 contains 15 residues. CDR3 DNA sequence: TGTGCCAGCAGATCCGTTAGGGGGCAGAGTGAAAAACTGTTTTTT. Its translation is CASRSVRGQSEKLFF. The full variable domain, in which reference TRBV7-6 and TRBJ1-4 provide the parts outside the CDR3, is GAGVSQSPRYKVTKRGQDVALRCDPISGHVSLYWYRQALGQGPEFLTYFNYEAQQDKSGLPNDRFSAERPEGSISTLTIQRTEQRDSAMYRCASRSVRGQSEKLFFGSGTQLSVL.

This clonotype was counted a single time. This sequence joins TRBV29-1 and TRBJ2-5; weak D call: TRBD1 (6 bases). The CDR3 extends over 12 amino acids. Trimming took off 7 bases at V and 5 bases at J, with 14 bases between the two ends. Germline CDR1 is SQVTM and CDR2 is ANQGSEA. CDR3 nucleotide sequence: TGCAGCGCCCTAGGGGGTGAGGAGACCCAGTACTTC. Translation gives CSALGGEETQYF. Based on the CDR3 plus reference TRBV29-1 and TRBJ2-5, the full variable domain is SAVISQKPSRDICQRGTSLTIQCQVDSQVTMMFWYRQQPGQSLTLIATANQGSEATYESGFVIDKFPISRPNLTFSTLTVSNMSPEDSSIYLCSALGGEETQYFGPGTRLLVL.

The sample holds a few counts of this clonotype. The rearrangement uses TRBV6-5 and TRBJ1-5; D might be TRBD1 (6 bases). Germline V gene lookup returns CDR1 MNHEY and CDR2 SVGAGI. V was cut by 6 bases and J by 2 bases, with 17 bases left in between. There are 16 residues in the CDR3. The CDR3, as DNA: TGTGCCAGCAGGTACGGGGGGGCGAGAGGCAATCAGCCCCAGCATTTT. Residues: CASRYGGARGNQPQHF.

For this clonotype: A much larger clonotype is one base distant, so this may be a read error. This chain links TRBV10-2 with TRBJ2-7; D is unclear. Germline-derived CDR1 and CDR2 are WSHSY and SAAADI. The CDR3 is 14 residues long. DNA of the CDR3: TGCGCCAGCAGTGAGGGCGCGCACTCCGACGAGCAGTACTTC. It yields the protein CASSEGAHSDEQYF.

As regards this clonotype: The junction differs from germline at one of its ends, possibly a read error. The rearrangement joins TRBV10-2 to TRBJ2-6, with 8 bases fitting TRBD2. Germline CDR1 is WSHSY and CDR2 is SAAADI. This CDR3 contains 17 residues. This CDR3 is CASSLAIRGGGANVLTF. CDR3 in DNA: TGTGCCAGCAGTTTAGCGATACGGGGGGGTGGGGCCAACGTCCTGACTTTC.

The CDR3 loop reads CASCPSGLSYEQYF. CDR3 DNA sequence: TGCGCCAGCTGTCCTAGCGGACTCTCCTACGAGCAGTACTTC. This sequence joins TRBV5-1 and TRBJ2-7; 7 bases match TRBD2. This CDR3 contains 14 residues. The germline gives CDR1 SGHRS, CDR2 YFSETQ. V was clipped by 7 bases and J by 0 bases; unmatched bases: 7. The entire variable domain, with the rest obtained from reference TRBV5-1 and TRBJ2-7, is as follows: KAGVTQTPRYLIKTRGQQVTLSCSPISGHRSVSWYQQTPGQGLQFLFEYFSETQRNKGNFPGRFSGRQFSNSRSEMNVSTLELGDSALYLCASCPSGLSYEQYFGPGTRLTVT.

This clonotype showed up just a few times. The V gene is TRBV14, the J gene TRBJ1-1; no clear D gene. This CDR3 contains 14 residues. The V gene lost 0 bases and the J gene lost 5 bases, with 10 bases spanning the gap. The germline V gene encodes CDR1 SGHDN and CDR2 FVKESK. CDR3 amino acids: CASSQEEFGTEAFF. CDR3 bases: TGTGCCAGCAGCCAAGAAGAATTTGGTACTGAAGCTTTCTTT.

The chain employs TRBV2 and TRBJ1-4, with 7 bases lining up with TRBD1. V lost 6 bases to trimming and J lost 5 bases; unmatched junction nucleotides: 6. There are 14 residues in the CDR3. Germline values: CDR1 SNHLY, CDR2 FYNNEI. DNA of the CDR3: TGTGCCAGCAGAGCCGGGACAGTCAATGAAAAACTGTTTTTT. It specifies CASRAGTVNEKLFF.

This clonotype has a handful of counts. CDR3 in DNA: TGCGCCAGCAGCTTCCAGGGAACTAACTATGGCTACACCTTC. Translating it yields CASSFQGTNYGYTF. The chain recombines TRBV5-1 with TRBJ1-2; TRBD1 might be the D (5 bases). There are 14 residues in the CDR3. Per the germline V gene, CDR1 is SGHRS and CDR2 is YFSETQ. Trimming stripped 2 bases from V and 0 bases from J, with 8 bases between.

The DNA for the CDR3 is TGTGCCAGCAGCGAGGGAAAGGTGTCTGGGGCCAACGTCCTGACTTTC. Amino acids: CASSEGKVSGANVLTF. This chain connects TRBV7-9 to TRBJ2-6; perhaps TRBD2 as D (5 bases). This CDR3 spans 16 amino acids. Deletions cut 5 bases from V and 1 base from J, with 12 bases between. Germline CDR1 is SEHNR and CDR2 is FQNEAQ (reference sequence). Complete variable domain (other parts from reference TRBV7-9 and TRBJ2-6): DTGVSQNPRHKITKRGQNVTFRCDPISEHNRLYWYRQTLGQGPEFLTYFQNEAQLEKSRLLSDRFSAERPKGSFSTLEIQRTEQGDSAMYLCASSEGKVSGANVLTFGAGSRLTVL.

In the case of this clonotype: The conserved phenylalanine or tryptophan is not found at the CDR3 terminus, so this likely reflects a read error. No DNA is shown, since the ends of the CDR3 on it are uncertain; the CDR3 is the one TCRdb lists. The chain combines TRBV19 with TRBJ1-6; TRBD1 is the table's D call, not checked against the DNA. Germline V gives CDR1 LNHDA, CDR2 SQIVND (reference sequence). The CDR3 contains 8 residues when both ends are counted. Here the CDR3 reads CASNPSGR.

The rearrangement links TRBV2 to TRBJ1-5; tentative D call: TRBD1 (5 bases). The CDR3 totals 15 residues. Germline loops: CDR1 SNHLY, CDR2 FYNNEI. CDR3 nucleotides: TGTGCTAGACGTCCCAGGGCGAGGGAGCATCAGCCCCAGCATTTT. This gives the protein CARRPRAREHQPQHF.

This clonotype appeared many times. The V and J genes are TRBV10-3 and TRBJ2-2; tentatively, D is TRBD2 (6 bases). The CDR3 is made up of 14 amino acids. Germline CDR1 is ENHRY and CDR2 is SYGVKD. V was cut by 7 bases and J by 4 bases, with 13 bases left in between. CDR3 coding DNA: TGTGCCATCACCCCTAGCGCCGGCACCGGGGAGCTGTTTTTT. Its protein product is CAITPSAGTGELFF.

The chain links TRBV19 to TRBJ1-6, with D perhaps matching TRBD1 (5 bases). Germline CDR1 and CDR2: LNHDA and SQIVND (reference sequence). V lost 8 bases to trimming and J lost 6 bases, with 14 bases between them. This CDR3 contains 14 residues. CDR3 DNA sequence: TGTGCCAGTTACAACCGGGGGTCTAATTCACCCCTCCACTTT. Translating it yields CASYNRGSNSPLHF. Filled out from reference TRBV19 and TRBJ1-6, the complete variable domain reads DGGITQSPKYLFRKEGQNVTLSCEQNLNHDAMYWYRQDPGQGLRLIYYSQIVNDFQKGDIAEGYSVSREKKESFPLTVTSAQKNPTAFYLCASYNRGSNSPLHFGNGTRLTVT.

This chain joins TRBV2 and TRBJ1-3; 9 bases map to TRBD1. CDR1 and CDR2 (germline): SNHLY, FYNNEI. The CDR3 length is 16 residues. V was clipped by 6 bases and J by 8 bases; unmatched bases: 14. The CDR3 region has the DNA TGTGCCAGCAGCGGGACAGGGACATACTATGGCTACACCATATATTTT. This gives the protein CASSGTGTYYGYTIYF.

Comment on this clonotype: This may be a read error: a much more frequent sequence differs by one nucleotide. The chain couples TRBV7-9 to TRBJ1-6; D possibly corresponds to TRBD1 (6 bases). The CDR3 contains 12 residues. Looked up from germline, CDR1 is SEHNR and CDR2 is FQNEAQ (reference sequence). V was cut by 7 bases and J by 7 bases, with 8 bases left in between. The CDR3 coding sequence is TGTGCCAGCAACGACAGGAATTCACCCCTCCACTTT. Translating it yields CASNDRNSPLHF.

To note about this clonotype: The junction and the germline gene differ at one end; a read error may be behind it. The CDR3 DNA reads as TGCAGTGCTAGAATGCAGATGGGGGGGGCGCTTAATTCACACCTCCACTTT. Amino acids: CSARMQMGGALNSHLHF. This chain connects TRBV20-1 to TRBJ1-6; the D gene is possibly TRBD1 (6 bases). This CDR3 region has 17 residues. CDR1 DFQATT and CDR2 SNEGSKA come from the germline V gene (reference sequence).

This clonotype was recorded a few times. The chain employs TRBV9 and TRBJ1-4, with 9 bases that match TRBD1. Per the germline V gene, CDR1 is SGDLS and CDR2 is YYNGEE. The junction had 8 bases not matched to a gene; V was cut back by 4 bases and J by 4 bases. The CDR3 has 16 residues. The CDR3 sequence: CASSPRTGEGNEKLFF. Here the CDR3 DNA reads TGTGCCAGCAGCCCCCGGACAGGGGAAGGTAATGAAAAACTGTTTTTT.

This rearrangement joins TRBV11-2 to TRBJ2-5; D is possibly TRBD1 (5 bases). V was shortened by 1 base and J by 5 bases, with 17 bases between the two germline ends. The CDR3 loop spans 16 amino acids. The germline CDR1 and CDR2 sequences are SGHAT and FQNNGV. CDR3 protein: CASSLGGQGRYETQYF. The CDR3 coding sequence is TGTGCCAGCAGCTTAGGTGGGCAGGGTCGCTATGAGACCCAGTACTTC.

There are many counts of this clonotype. This sequence joins TRBV6-5 and TRBJ1-2; D unclear. V was pared by 5 bases and J by 0 bases, with 13 bases between. Per germline, CDR1 MNHEY and CDR2 SVGAGI. This CDR3 is built from 15 residues. This CDR3 is CASSEVMVANYGYTF. The DNA for the CDR3 is TGTGCCAGCAGTGAAGTTATGGTCGCTAACTATGGCTACACCTTC.

The CDR3 nucleotides are TGTGCCAGCAGTGCCGGCGGGTTCATGAACACTGAAGCTTTCTTT. Its protein product is CASSAGGFMNTEAFF. V is TRBV6-1 and J is TRBJ1-1, with D hard to call. The CDR3 is 15 amino acids. Trimming stripped 4 bases from V and 0 bases from J, with 12 bases between. Germline CDR1 and CDR2: MNHNS and SASEGT.